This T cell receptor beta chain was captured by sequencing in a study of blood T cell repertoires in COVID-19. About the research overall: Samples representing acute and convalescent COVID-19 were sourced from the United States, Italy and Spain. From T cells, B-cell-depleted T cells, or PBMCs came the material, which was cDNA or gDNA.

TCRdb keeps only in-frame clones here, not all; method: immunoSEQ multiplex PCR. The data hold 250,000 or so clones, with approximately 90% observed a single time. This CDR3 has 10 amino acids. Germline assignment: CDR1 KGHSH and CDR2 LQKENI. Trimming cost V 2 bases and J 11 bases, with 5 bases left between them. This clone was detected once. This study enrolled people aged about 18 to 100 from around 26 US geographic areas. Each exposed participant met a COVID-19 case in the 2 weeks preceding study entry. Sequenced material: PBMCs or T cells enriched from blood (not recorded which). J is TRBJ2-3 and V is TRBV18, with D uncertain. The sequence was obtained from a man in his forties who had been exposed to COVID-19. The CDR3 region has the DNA TGTGCCAGCTCACCAATTCGGCAGTATTTT. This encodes CASSPIRQYF.